Shown below are 2 T cell receptor beta chains from a single sample sequenced in a study of regulatory T cells in long-lasting Graves disease. The time point here: persistent/refractory GD, antithyroid drugs over 5 years with positive TRAb. Construction of the TCR library relied on RNA isolated from PBMCs. According to the study, TCR beta libraries were built with iRepertoire HTBI primers and CDR3-region Arm-PCR. Each CDR3 protein is one row after TCRdb ran MiXCR on the multiplex PCR reads. Seen here are about 470,000 distinct CDR3 sequences, 20% to 25% observed once, and the top ten hold approximately 8%. The specimen comprised peripheral blood mononuclear cells (PBMCs), sampled when the disease was refractory, from a patient treated with antithyroid drugs. The source is a female donor with Graves disease.

This clonotype was counted at least ten times. The V gene is TRBV7-8, the J gene TRBJ1-1; no definite D call. The CDR3 length is 16 residues. Trimming left V 4 bases short and J 1 base short, with 16 bases between. Germline CDR1 reads SGHVS; CDR2 reads FQNEAQ. The CDR3 DNA follows: TGTGCCAGCAGCTCGCCGAAAGCGTGGGGGAACACTGAAGCTTTCTTT. As protein: CASSSPKAWGNTEAFF. Drawing the rest from reference TRBV7-8 and TRBJ1-1, the complete variable domain is GAGVSQSPRYKVAKRGQDVALRCDPISGHVSLFWYQQALGQGPEFLTYFQNEAQLDKSGLPSDRFFAERPEGSVSTLKIQRTQQEDSAVYLCASSSPKAWGNTEAFFGQGTRLTVV.

The chain recombines TRBV10-3 with TRBJ2-7, with 8 nucleotides matching TRBD2. Looked up from germline, CDR1 is ENHRY and CDR2 is SYGVKD. The CDR3 is 11 residues long. V dropped 10 bases and J dropped 7; count of bases not matched to a gene: 6. DNA of the CDR3: TGTGCCACCTCCTCTAGCGGGGAGCAGTACTTC. It specifies CATSSSGEQYF.